Given below is one T cell receptor beta chain in context. Profiling relied on immunoSEQ multiplex PCR, and the TCRdb table lists in-frame clones only, not all of them. The sample has approximately 150,000 clones, about 88% seen once. Trimming removed 2 bases from V and 3 bases from J, with 9 bases in between. CDR3 length: 14 amino acids. Per germline, CDR1 MNHNS and CDR2 SASEGT. This sample stems from a study of cytomegalovirus exposure and HLA in healthy donors. Sequences were obtained from PBMCs. The chain uses TRBV6-1 and TRBJ2-3; D is unclear. This receptor was taken from a woman between 18 and 30 years old in good health and CMV-seropositive. The CDR3 here is CASSERMETDTQYF. DNA for the CDR3: TGTGCCAGCAGTGAACGAATGGAGACAGATACGCAGTATTTT.